These 13 T cell receptor beta chains share one sample of origin, sequenced in a study of regulatory T cells in long-lasting Graves disease. Construction of the TCR beta libraries employed iRepertoire HTBI primers in conjunction with Arm-PCR of CDR3 regions. A single record per CDR3 protein comes from TCRdb applying MiXCR to the multiplex PCR reads. The sample yields more than 300,000 distinct CDR3 sequences, 15% to 20% seen once. Time point given: newly diagnosed GD, antithyroid drugs for less than 3 months. Extracted PBMC RNA gave rise to the TCR library. The same data also contributed to another study, on T cells in Graves' hyperthyroidism and ophthalmopathy.

The sequencing here drew on peripheral blood mononuclear cells (PBMCs), taken at new diagnosis, from a patient treated with antithyroid drugs. The origin of the receptors is a woman aged 18-35 years with Graves disease.

This clonotype was detected only a few times. The gene calls are TRBV24-1 and TRBJ2-1, with TRBD2 matching 8 bases. The V and J ends lost 7 bases and 6 bases, in that order; junction bases with no gene match: 4. In germline, CDR1 is KGHDR, CDR2 SFDVKD. The CDR3 length is 13 residues. DNA for the CDR3: TGTGCCACCAGGGAAAGCGGGAGCAATGAGCAGTTCTTC. Translation gives CATRESGSNEQFF.

This clonotype appeared many times. The chain couples TRBV7-8 to TRBJ2-1; TRBD2 matches 7 bases. CDR3 length: 16 residues. V shed 5 bases, J shed 2 bases, and the junction held 9 bases outside the gene matches. Germline V lookup: CDR1 SGHVS, CDR2 FQNEAQ. The CDR3 sequence: CASSLRDYSTYNEQFF. The CDR3 DNA sequence: TGTGCCAGCAGCCTACGGGACTATAGTACCTACAATGAGCAGTTCTTC. The variable domain in full, completed from reference TRBV7-8 and TRBJ2-1, reads GAGVSQSPRYKVAKRGQDVALRCDPISGHVSLFWYQQALGQGPEFLTYFQNEAQLDKSGLPSDRFFAERPEGSVSTLKIQRTQQEDSAVYLCASSLRDYSTYNEQFFGPGTRLTVL.

This chain uses TRBV14 with TRBJ1-6; 7 bases agree with TRBD1. Per germline, CDR1 SGHDN and CDR2 FVKESK. This CDR3 has 15 amino acids. The junction had 6 bases not matched to a gene; V was cut back by 3 bases and J by 7 bases. CDR3 bases: TGTGCCAGCAGCCATAGAGGGGGCGTCAATTCACCCCTCCACTTT. It codes for CASSHRGGVNSPLHF.

The gene calls are TRBV29-1 and TRBJ2-7; 13 bases are a match to TRBD2. The CDR3 contains 15 residues. Germline V gene lookup returns CDR1 SQVTM and CDR2 ANQGSEA. J lost 0 bases, V lost 5 bases, and 4 bases had no gene match. The CDR3, as DNA: TGCAGCGTTCGGGGACTAGCGGGGAACTCCTACGAGCAGTACTTC. This codes for CSVRGLAGNSYEQYF.

The V call is TRBV6-1, the J call TRBJ1-5; maybe TRBD1 (5 bases). This CDR3 spans 14 amino acids. The germline V gene has CDR1 MNHNS and CDR2 SASEGT. The V end lost 4 bases, the J end lost 5 bases, and 12 bases lay between the germline ends. The CDR3 DNA is TGTGCCAGCAGTGGGGGGAGTTGGCATCAGCCCCAGCATTTT. Protein product: CASSGGSWHQPQHF.

This chain links TRBV15 with TRBJ2-7; a possible D gene is TRBD2 (7 bases). V shed 1 base and J shed 5 bases, with 15 bases lying between them. Germline assignment: CDR1 LNHNV and CDR2 YYDKDF (reference sequence). The CDR3 is made up of 15 amino acids. CDR3 nucleotide sequence: TGTGCCACCAGCAGAGTGGGGGGGCTCTGGGACGAGCAGTACTTC. This codes for CATSRVGGLWDEQYF.

The chain employs TRBV11-2 and TRBJ2-3; TRBD2 matches at 7 bases. The CDR3 extends over 14 amino acids. Unmatched junction bases numbered 4, after V lost 6 bases and J lost 1 base. In germline, CDR1 is SGHAT, CDR2 FQNNGV. In nucleotides, the CDR3 is TGTGCCAGCAGAGCGGGGATACGCACAGATACGCAGTATTTT. It yields the protein CASRAGIRTDTQYF.

This clonotype was found many times. The rearrangement uses TRBV5-5 and TRBJ2-1; D might be TRBD1 or TRBD2, each matching 6 bases. Germline assignment: CDR1 SGHKS and CDR2 YYEKEE (reference sequence). The length of the CDR3 is 15 residues. The germline V and J ends were trimmed by 7 bases and 4 bases, with 18 bases remaining between them. The CDR3 reads CASGPYLGGYNEQFF. The CDR3 DNA sequence: TGTGCCAGCGGACCTTATCTAGGGGGGTACAATGAGCAGTTCTTC.

There are a few counts of this clonotype. This chain connects TRBV19 to TRBJ2-1, with D perhaps matching TRBD1 (5 bases). CDR3 length equals 12 residues. Germline CDR1 reads LNHDA; CDR2 reads SQIVND (reference sequence). V lost 3 bases to trimming and J lost 8 bases, with 8 bases between them. The CDR3 here is CASSILGHEQFF. Written as DNA, the CDR3 is TGTGCCAGTAGTATCCTGGGGCATGAGCAGTTCTTC. The complete variable domain, with remaining parts taken from reference TRBV19 and TRBJ2-1, reads DGGITQSPKYLFRKEGQNVTLSCEQNLNHDAMYWYRQDPGQGLRLIYYSQIVNDFQKGDIAEGYSVSREKKESFPLTVTSAQKNPTAFYLCASSILGHEQFFGPGTRLTVL.

This clonotype was seen ten or more times. J is TRBJ2-1 and V is TRBV7-2, with D perhaps matching TRBD1 (6 bases). The CDR3 is 13 amino acids. V lost 3 bases to trimming and J lost 12 bases, with 15 bases between them. Germline assignment: CDR1 SGHTA and CDR2 FQGNSA. The CDR3, as DNA: TGTGCCAGCAGCTTGGGGGCTATGGTGCCGCAGTTCTTC. Its protein is CASSLGAMVPQFF.

This clonotype was observed at least ten times. J is TRBJ2-3 and V is TRBV20-1, with TRBD2 identical over 8 bases. This CDR3 is 16 amino acids long. V was pared by 2 bases and J by 2 bases, with 9 bases of the junction left unmatched. Looked up from germline, CDR1 is DFQATT and CDR2 is SNEGSKA (reference sequence). This CDR3 is CSARHPQAGATDTQYF. For the CDR3, the DNA is TGCAGTGCTAGACATCCACAAGCGGGAGCCACAGATACGCAGTATTTT.

This clonotype was seen ten or more times. The rearrangement uses TRBV20-1 and TRBJ2-3, with D possibly called TRBD1 or TRBD2 (5 bases each). Between the trimmed V and J ends, which lost 4 bases and 0 bases, there was a span of 11 bases. Looked up from germline, CDR1 is DFQATT and CDR2 is SNEGSKA (reference sequence). The CDR3 has 14 amino acids. CDR3 sequence reads: CSAKSGPSTDTQYF. CDR3 coding DNA: TGCAGTGCTAAGTCGGGACCGAGCACAGATACGCAGTATTTT.

This clonotype has a count of ten or more. The CDR3 region is CASSPLGENQPQHF. The CDR3 nucleotides are TGTGCCAGCAGCCCTCTGGGAGAAAATCAGCCCCAGCATTTT. This sequence joins TRBV28 and TRBJ1-5; D uncertain. The CDR3 has 14 amino acids. V lost 6 bases, J lost 4 bases, and 13 bases lay in between. Germline lookup yields CDR1 MDHEN and CDR2 SYDVKM.